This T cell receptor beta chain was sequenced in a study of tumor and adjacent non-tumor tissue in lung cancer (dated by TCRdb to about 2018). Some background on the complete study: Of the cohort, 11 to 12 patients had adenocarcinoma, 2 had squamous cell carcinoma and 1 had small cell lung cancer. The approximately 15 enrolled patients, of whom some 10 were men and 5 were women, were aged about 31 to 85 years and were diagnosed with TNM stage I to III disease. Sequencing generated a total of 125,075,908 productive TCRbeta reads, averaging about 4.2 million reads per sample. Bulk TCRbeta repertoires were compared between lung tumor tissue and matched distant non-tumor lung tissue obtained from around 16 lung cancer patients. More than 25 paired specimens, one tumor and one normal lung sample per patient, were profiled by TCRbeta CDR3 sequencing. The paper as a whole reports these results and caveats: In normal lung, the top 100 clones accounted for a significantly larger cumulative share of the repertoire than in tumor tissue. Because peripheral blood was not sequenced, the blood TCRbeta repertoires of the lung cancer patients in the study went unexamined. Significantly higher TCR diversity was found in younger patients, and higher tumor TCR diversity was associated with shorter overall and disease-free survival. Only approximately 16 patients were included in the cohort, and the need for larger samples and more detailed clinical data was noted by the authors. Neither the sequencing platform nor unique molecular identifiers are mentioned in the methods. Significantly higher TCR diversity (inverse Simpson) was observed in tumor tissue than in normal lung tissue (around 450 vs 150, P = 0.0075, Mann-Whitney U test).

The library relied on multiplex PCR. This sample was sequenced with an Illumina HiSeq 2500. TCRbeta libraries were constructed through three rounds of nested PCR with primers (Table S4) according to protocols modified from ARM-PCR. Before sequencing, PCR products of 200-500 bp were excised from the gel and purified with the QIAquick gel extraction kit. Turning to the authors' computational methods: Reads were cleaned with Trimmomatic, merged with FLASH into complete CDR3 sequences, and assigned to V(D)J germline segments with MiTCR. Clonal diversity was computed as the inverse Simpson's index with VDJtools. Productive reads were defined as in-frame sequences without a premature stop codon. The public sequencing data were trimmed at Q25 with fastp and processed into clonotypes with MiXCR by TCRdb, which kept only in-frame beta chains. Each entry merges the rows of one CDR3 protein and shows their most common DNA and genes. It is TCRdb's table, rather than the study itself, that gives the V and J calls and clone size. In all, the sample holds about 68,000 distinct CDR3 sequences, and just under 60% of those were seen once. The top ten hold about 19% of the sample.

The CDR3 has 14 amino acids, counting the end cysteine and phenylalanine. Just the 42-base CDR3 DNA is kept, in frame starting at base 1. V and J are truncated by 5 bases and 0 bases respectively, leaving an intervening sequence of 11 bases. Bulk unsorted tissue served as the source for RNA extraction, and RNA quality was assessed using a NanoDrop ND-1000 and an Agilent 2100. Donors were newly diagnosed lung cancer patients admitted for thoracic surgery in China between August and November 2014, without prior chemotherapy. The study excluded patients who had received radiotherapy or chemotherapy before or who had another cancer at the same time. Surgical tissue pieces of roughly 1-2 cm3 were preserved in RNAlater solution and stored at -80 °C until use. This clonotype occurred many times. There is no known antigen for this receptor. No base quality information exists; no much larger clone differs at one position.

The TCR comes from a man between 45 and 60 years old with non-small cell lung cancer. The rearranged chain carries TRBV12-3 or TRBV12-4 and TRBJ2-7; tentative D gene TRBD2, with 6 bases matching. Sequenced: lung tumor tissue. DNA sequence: TGTGCCAGCAGTCCGCGGGACCTCTCCTACGAGCAGTACTTC. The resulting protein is CASSPRDLSYEQYF.